The 17 T cell receptor beta chains listed next were all sequenced from one sample in a study of blood T cells in healthy people across ages. A second PCR of 7 to 11 cycles used a sample-barcoded 5' primer and a J-beta primer mix. TCRdb called the 5' RACE reads again in MiXCR, with one record for every CDR3 protein. The table lists over a million distinct CDR3 sequences, approximately 43% of them singletons. Sequencing was done on a sample of blood. Receptor source: a woman aged 18-35 years in good health.

The rearrangement joins TRBV20-1 to TRBJ2-5, with 11 bases aligning to TRBD2. The CDR3 covers 13 residues. V shed 6 bases, J shed 4 bases, and the junction held 4 bases outside the gene matches. Looked up from germline, CDR1 is DFQATT and CDR2 is SNEGSKA (reference sequence). As DNA, the CDR3 is TGCAGTGCGGCAACTAGCGGGAGAGAGACCCAGTACTTC. Translating gives CSAATSGRETQYF.

This rearrangement joins TRBV12-3 or TRBV12-4 to TRBJ2-1; D gene ambiguous. The CDR3 spans 14 residues. The V and J ends lost 5 bases and 2 bases respectively, with 10 bases between them. This chain's CDR3 is CASSPAKTYNEQFF. In nucleotides, the CDR3 is TGTGCCAGCAGTCCGGCTAAAACCTACAATGAGCAGTTCTTC.

The V call is TRBV7-2, the J call TRBJ2-3, with 9 bases lining up with TRBD2. Trimming took 2 bases from V and 2 from J; bases not matched to a gene: 5. The CDR3 covers 16 residues. CDR1 is SGHTA and CDR2 is FQGNSA in the germline V gene. The chain's CDR3 is CASSLKAGGHTDTQYF. CDR3 coding DNA: TGTGCCAGCAGCTTAAAAGCGGGGGGCCACACAGATACGCAGTATTTT. The full variable domain, completed using reference TRBV7-2 and TRBJ2-3, is GAGVSQSPSNKVTEKGKDVELRCDPISGHTALYWYRQSLGQGLEFLIYFQGNSAPDKSGLPSDRFSAERTGGSVSTLTIQRTQQEDSAVYLCASSLKAGGHTDTQYFGPGTRLTVL.

This sequence joins TRBV20-1 and TRBJ2-1; 9 positions match TRBD1. This CDR3 has 14 residues. CDR1 and CDR2 (germline): DFQATT, SNEGSKA (reference sequence). The trim removed 5 bases at V and 3 bases at J, leaving 5 bases unmatched. This CDR3 is CSAAGDRDYNEQFF. The CDR3 DNA follows: TGCAGTGCTGCCGGGGACAGGGACTACAATGAGCAGTTCTTC.

The sample holds one count of this clonotype. The chain carries TRBV10-3 and TRBJ2-7; D tentatively fits TRBD1 or TRBD2 (5 bases each). V lost 7 bases to trimming and J lost 1 base, with 20 bases between them. Germline lookup yields CDR1 ENHRY and CDR2 SYGVKD. The CDR3 consists of 16 residues. The CDR3 here is CAINRSGSPGSYEQYF. The CDR3 bases are TGTGCCATCAACAGGTCGGGGAGCCCGGGATCCTACGAGCAGTACTTC.

The chain combines TRBV20-1 with TRBJ1-2; D is uncertain. The CDR3 is 10 residues long. Germline CDR1 reads DFQATT; CDR2 reads SNEGSKA (reference sequence). The CDR3 coding sequence is TGCAGGGCCACTAACTATGGCTACACCTTC. This encodes CRATNYGYTF.

This clonotype occurred a few times. The genes are TRBV5-1 and TRBJ1-2; the D gene is possibly TRBD1 (5 bases). Germline V gene data show CDR1 as SGHRS and CDR2 as YFSETQ. This CDR3 comprises 14 residues. V was shortened by 3 bases and J by 3 bases, with 12 bases between the two germline ends. The CDR3 protein is CASSYAGFDYGYTF. For the CDR3, the DNA is TGCGCCAGCAGCTACGCAGGGTTTGACTATGGCTACACCTTC.

The J gene is TRBJ1-1, the V gene TRBV7-2, with a weak D call TRBD1 (5 bases). Germline assignment: CDR1 SGHTA and CDR2 FQGNSA. V lost 3 bases, J lost 5 bases, and 19 bases lay in between. The CDR3 runs 16 residues. CDR3 loop: CASSFEVVAGGTEAFF. The CDR3 coding sequence is TGTGCCAGCAGCTTTGAGGTTGTGGCGGGGGGGACTGAAGCTTTCTTT.

This rearrangement joins TRBV4-3 to TRBJ2-3, with 12 bases matching TRBD2. Germline V gives CDR1 LGHNA, CDR2 YSLEER. This CDR3 region has 18 residues. V was pared by 0 bases and J by 3 bases, with 7 bases of the junction left unmatched. CDR3 residues: CASSQEASGGAGTDTQYF. DNA for the CDR3: TGCGCCAGCAGCCAAGAGGCTAGCGGGGGGGCCGGAACAGATACGCAGTATTTT.

This chain uses TRBV20-1 with TRBJ1-2; perhaps TRBD1 as D (5 bases). V shed 6 bases and J shed 5 bases, with 19 bases lying between them. The CDR3 sequence is 14 residues long. Germline V lookup: CDR1 DFQATT, CDR2 SNEGSKA (reference sequence). The CDR3 reads CSASFPGRGYGYTF. The CDR3 nucleotides read TGCAGTGCGAGTTTCCCAGGGAGGGGATATGGCTACACCTTC.

The rearrangement links TRBV6-1 to TRBJ1-4; 8 nucleotides match TRBD1. From germline, CDR1 is MNHNS and CDR2 SASEGT. V was clipped by 2 bases and J by 3 bases; unmatched bases: 5. The CDR3 sequence is 16 residues long. CDR3 in DNA: TGTGCCAGCAGTGAATTAACGGGACAGGCTAATGAAAAACTGTTTTTT. This sequence encodes CASSELTGQANEKLFF.

The gene calls are TRBV7-2 and TRBJ2-1; 11 bases fit TRBD2. This CDR3 spans 16 amino acids. With 4 bases clipped from V and 2 bases from J, the junction kept 4 bases outside the gene matches. CDR1 is SGHTA and CDR2 is FQGNSA in the germline V gene. The CDR3 reads CASSSQGLAAYNEQFF. CDR3 DNA: TGTGCCAGCAGCTCGCAGGGACTAGCGGCCTACAATGAGCAGTTCTTC.

V and J are TRBV28 and TRBJ1-5, with D possibly being TRBD1 (5 bases). Germline-derived CDR1 and CDR2 are MDHEN and SYDVKM. The CDR3 is 14 residues long. Trimming left V 8 bases short and J 5 bases short, with 16 bases between. In DNA form, the CDR3 reads TGTGCCAGCGGGGGGGAAGGGTCCTATCAGCCCCAGCATTTT. Protein: CASGGEGSYQPQHF.

This chain connects TRBV7-2 to TRBJ2-1; perhaps TRBD2 as D (6 bases). The germline CDR1 and CDR2 sequences are SGHTA and FQGNSA. The CDR3 sequence is 14 residues long. V was shortened by 6 bases and J by 5 bases, with 14 bases between the two germline ends. DNA of the CDR3: TGTGCCAGCAGTTTTCATTCGGGGGACAATGAGCAGTTCTTC. Residues: CASSFHSGDNEQFF.

About this clonotype: Sequence at one end of the junction differs from germline and may be a read error. The chain joins TRBV4-1 to TRBJ1-1; D perhaps matches TRBD1 (6 bases). This CDR3 spans 17 amino acids. Germline V lookup: CDR1 MGHRA, CDR2 YSYEKL. The CDR3: CANSQDLRTAMNTEAFF. The CDR3 bases are TGCGCCAACAGCCAAGATCTTAGGACAGCCATGAACACTGAAGCTTTCTTT.

The CDR3 sequence is CAWSPDSGADTQYF. CDR3 nucleotides: TGTGCCTGGAGTCCCGACTCAGGCGCAGATACGCAGTATTTT. The chain carries TRBV30 and TRBJ2-3; no clear D gene. This CDR3 is 14 amino acids long. The V end was cut by 2 bases, the J end by 4 bases, with 13 bases between. The germline V gene has CDR1 GTSNPN and CDR2 SVGIG (reference sequence).

V usage is TRBV7-2 and J usage is TRBJ1-5; no firm D call. Per the germline V gene, CDR1 is SGHTA and CDR2 is FQGNSA. The CDR3 extends over 13 amino acids. Trimming took 5 bases from V and 5 from J, leaving 10 bases between them. CDR3 region: CASSRSRYQPQHF. In DNA form, the CDR3 reads TGTGCCAGCAGCCGGTCAAGGTATCAGCCCCAGCATTTT.